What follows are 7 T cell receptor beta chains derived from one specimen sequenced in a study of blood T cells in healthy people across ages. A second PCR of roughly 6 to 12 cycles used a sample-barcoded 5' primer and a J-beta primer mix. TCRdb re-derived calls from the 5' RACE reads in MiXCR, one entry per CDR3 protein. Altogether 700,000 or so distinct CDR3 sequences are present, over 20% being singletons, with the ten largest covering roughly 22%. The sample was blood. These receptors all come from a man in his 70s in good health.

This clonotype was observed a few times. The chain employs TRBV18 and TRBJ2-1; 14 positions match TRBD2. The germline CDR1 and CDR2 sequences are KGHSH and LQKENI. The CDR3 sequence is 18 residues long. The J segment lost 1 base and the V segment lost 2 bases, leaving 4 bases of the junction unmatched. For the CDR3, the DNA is TGTGCCAGCTCACCAACCCGGACTAGCGGGGGGTCCTACAATGAGCAGTTCTTC. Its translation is CASSPTRTSGGSYNEQFF.

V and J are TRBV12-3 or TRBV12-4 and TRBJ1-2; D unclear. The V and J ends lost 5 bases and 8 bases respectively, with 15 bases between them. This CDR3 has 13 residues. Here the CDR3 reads CASSRDLLGGYTF. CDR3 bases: TGTGCCAGCAGTCGTGACCTCCTGGGGGGCTACACCTTC.

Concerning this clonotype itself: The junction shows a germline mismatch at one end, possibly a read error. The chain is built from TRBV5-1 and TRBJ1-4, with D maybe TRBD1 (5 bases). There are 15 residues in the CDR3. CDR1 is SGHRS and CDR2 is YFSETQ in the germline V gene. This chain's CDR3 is CASGFMGATNEKLFF. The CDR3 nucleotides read TGCGCCAGCGGCTTCATGGGGGCAACTAATGAAAAACTGTTTTTT.

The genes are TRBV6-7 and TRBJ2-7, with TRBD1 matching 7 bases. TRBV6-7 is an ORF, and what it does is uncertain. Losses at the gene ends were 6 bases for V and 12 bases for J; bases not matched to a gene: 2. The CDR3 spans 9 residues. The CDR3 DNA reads TGTGCCAGCAGAAGGGGGCCGTACGTC. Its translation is CASRRGPYV.

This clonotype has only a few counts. Here the CDR3 DNA reads TGCAGTGCCCCCCACGGACTAGCGGTATACAATGAGCAGTTCTTC. It encodes CSAPHGLAVYNEQFF. The chain couples TRBV20-1 to TRBJ2-1; 10 bases match TRBD2. This CDR3 has 15 amino acids. J lost 4 bases, V lost 6 bases, and 9 bases had no gene match. Germline V CDR1 and CDR2: DFQATT, SNEGSKA (reference sequence).

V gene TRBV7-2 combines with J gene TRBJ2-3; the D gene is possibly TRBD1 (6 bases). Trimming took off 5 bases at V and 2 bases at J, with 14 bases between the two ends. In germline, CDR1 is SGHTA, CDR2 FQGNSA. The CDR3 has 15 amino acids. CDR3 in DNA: TGTGCCAGCAGCCTCTCGACAGGTTACACAGATACGCAGTATTTT. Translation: CASSLSTGYTDTQYF. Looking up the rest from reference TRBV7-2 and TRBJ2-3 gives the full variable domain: GAGVSQSPSNKVTEKGKDVELRCDPISGHTALYWYRQSLGQGLEFLIYFQGNSAPDKSGLPSDRFSAERTGGSVSTLTIQRTQQEDSAVYLCASSLSTGYTDTQYFGPGTRLTVL.

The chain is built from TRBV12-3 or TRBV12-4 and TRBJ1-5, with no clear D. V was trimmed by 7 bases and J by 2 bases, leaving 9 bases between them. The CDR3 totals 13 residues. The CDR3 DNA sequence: TGTGCCAGCAAAACCGGTGGCAATCAGCCCCAGCATTTT. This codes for CASKTGGNQPQHF.